The 25 T cell receptor beta chains reported below all come from one sample, sequenced in a study of T-cell memory formation after mild COVID-19. TCRdb redid the calling of the 5' RACE reads with MiXCR, one entry per CDR3 protein. The sample has about half a million distinct CDR3 sequences; about 20% are singletons. The sample taken for sequencing was PBMCs or a T cell subset sorted from them (not recorded which). The receptors were gathered from an adult woman who had mild COVID-19 (a few samples of this study predate the infection). Cell type and time point are not known.

This clonotype was recorded a few times. V and J are TRBV3-1 and TRBJ2-5, with 7 bases that match TRBD1. Trimming cost V 1 base and J 0 bases; bases outside gene matches: 5. Germline CDR1 is LGHDT and CDR2 is YNNKEL (reference sequence). This CDR3 has 16 amino acids. The CDR3 DNA reads TGTGCCAGCAGCCAAGTCGGGACAGAGGACCAAGAGACCCAGTACTTC. Amino acids: CASSQVGTEDQETQYF.

This clonotype occurred a few times. The chain uses TRBV5-1 and TRBJ2-3; possibly TRBD1 for D (6 bases). Between the trimmed V and J ends, which lost 7 bases and 0 bases, there was a span of 12 bases. The CDR3 spans 14 residues. Germline CDR1 is SGHRS and CDR2 is YFSETQ. The CDR3 sequence: CASGRDKSTDTQYF. The CDR3 DNA follows: TGCGCCAGCGGCCGGGACAAGAGCACAGATACGCAGTATTTT.

The table lists this clonotype with a few counts. This rearrangement joins TRBV7-3 to TRBJ2-1; perhaps TRBD2 as D (6 bases). Germline V gives CDR1 SGHTA, CDR2 FQGTGA. The ends were cut back, 1 base at V and 6 bases at J, with 10 bases in the middle. The CDR3 is made up of 14 amino acids. CDR3 sequence: CASSLIMGGNEQFF. CDR3 DNA sequence: TGTGCCAGCAGCTTAATAATGGGGGGCAATGAGCAGTTCTTC.

The V gene is TRBV29-1, the J gene TRBJ1-6, with a weak D call TRBD1 (6 bases). The CDR3 runs to 14 residues. V was trimmed by 0 bases and J by 10 bases, leaving 13 bases between them. CDR1 SQVTM and CDR2 ANQGSEA come from the germline V gene. This chain's CDR3 is CSVEDGGGGSPLHF. The CDR3 DNA reads TGCAGCGTTGAAGATGGGGGCGGGGGGTCACCCCTCCACTTT. Combining the CDR3 with reference TRBV29-1 and TRBJ1-6 gives the whole variable domain SAVISQKPSRDICQRGTSLTIQCQVDSQVTMMFWYRQQPGQSLTLIATANQGSEATYESGFVIDKFPISRPNLTFSTLTVSNMSPEDSSIYLCSVEDGGGGSPLHFGNGTRLTVT.

The chain combines TRBV12-3 or TRBV12-4 with TRBJ2-7; possible D gene TRBD1, 5 bases. V gave up 5 bases and J gave up 5 bases, with 16 bases separating them. The CDR3 is 14 residues long. The CDR3 region is CASSLDRESDEQYF. CDR3 nucleotide sequence: TGTGCCAGCAGTCTCGACAGAGAAAGCGACGAGCAGTACTTC.

This chain connects TRBV4-1 to TRBJ2-7; D perhaps matches TRBD1 (5 bases). V was pared by 0 bases and J by 1 base, with 16 bases between. The CDR3 covers 17 residues. Germline V gene sequence: CDR1 MGHRA, CDR2 YSYEKL. This CDR3 is CASSQDPALGRSYEQYF. In nucleotides, the CDR3 is TGCGCCAGCAGCCAAGATCCCGCGCTGGGGCGGTCCTACGAGCAGTACTTC.

The rearrangement links TRBV6-1 to TRBJ2-7; perhaps D is TRBD1 or TRBD2 (6 bases each). The germline V and J ends were trimmed by 8 bases and 1 base, with 15 bases remaining between them. The CDR3 runs 14 residues. Germline V lookup: CDR1 MNHNS, CDR2 SASEGT. The CDR3 region has the DNA TGTGCCAGCCACCGGGGGACAACTTCCTACGAGCAGTACTTC. Protein product: CASHRGTTSYEQYF.

The chain carries TRBV6-2 or TRBV6-3 and TRBJ2-7; D gene uncertain. The CDR3 contains 14 residues. Trimming removed 3 bases at V and 0 bases at J, with 9 bases between. CDR1 MNHEY and CDR2 SVGEGT come from the germline V gene. The CDR3 loop reads CASSYAPSSYEQYF. The CDR3 nucleotides are TGTGCCAGCAGTTATGCCCCGAGCTCCTACGAGCAGTACTTC.

V and J are TRBV6-5 and TRBJ1-2; D perhaps matches TRBD1 (6 bases). Trimming stripped 0 bases from V and 4 bases from J, with 15 bases between. This CDR3 spans 16 amino acids. The germline CDR1 and CDR2 sequences are MNHEY and SVGAGI. CDR3: CASSYSRYPQGYGYTF. CDR3 DNA sequence: TGTGCCAGCAGTTACTCGAGGTACCCACAGGGCTATGGCTACACCTTC.

The chain is built from TRBV24-1 and TRBJ1-2, with D uncertain. V was cut by 2 bases and J by 8 bases, with 8 bases left in between. The CDR3 is made up of 12 amino acids. The germline CDR1 and CDR2 sequences are KGHDR and SFDVKD. The CDR3 region is CATSDSLGGYTF. CDR3 nucleotide sequence: TGTGCCACCAGTGATTCCCTTGGCGGCTACACCTTC.

The J gene is TRBJ2-5, the V gene TRBV18; a possible D gene is TRBD2 (6 bases). V lost 3 bases, J lost 7 bases, and 15 bases lay in between. There are 14 residues in the CDR3. The V gene's germline CDR1 is KGHSH and CDR2 LQKENI. CDR3 residues: CASSPARESGTQYF. The CDR3 DNA sequence: TGTGCCAGCTCACCGGCCCGGGAGAGCGGGACCCAGTACTTC.

The chain is built from TRBV5-1 and TRBJ2-7, with 8 bases lining up with TRBD1. Germline V CDR1 and CDR2: SGHRS, YFSETQ. The CDR3 extends over 15 amino acids. V lost 2 bases to trimming and J lost 3 bases; unmatched junction nucleotides: 7. CDR3 nucleotides: TGCGCCAGCAGCTTTACGAACGGACAGGGCTACGAGCAGTACTTC. It codes for CASSFTNGQGYEQYF.

In its sample, this clonotype was seen a few times. V and J are TRBV12-3 or TRBV12-4 and TRBJ1-6; a weak D match, TRBD1 (5 bases). Trimming left V 6 bases short and J 4 bases short, with 13 bases between. The CDR3 covers 15 residues. CDR3 bases: TGTGCCAGCAGACAGGACGTCTCTTATAATTCACCCCTCCACTTT. This codes for CASRQDVSYNSPLHF.

This clonotype has ten or more counts. The J gene is TRBJ1-1, the V gene TRBV30; D uncertain. In germline, CDR1 is GTSNPN, CDR2 SVGIG (reference sequence). V was shortened by 4 bases and J by 2 bases, with 17 bases between the two germline ends. The CDR3 totals 15 residues. The CDR3 DNA reads as TGTGCCTGGACCAGACCCCTCGGGTTAAACACTGAAGCTTTCTTT. Translated: CAWTRPLGLNTEAFF.

The chain links TRBV24-1 to TRBJ2-1; D not certain. The CDR3 contains 12 residues. Germline CDR1 reads KGHDR; CDR2 reads SFDVKD. Trimming cost V 3 bases and J 7 bases, with 6 bases left between them. The CDR3 DNA follows: TGTGCCACCAGTGATAATGCGAATGAGCAGTTCTTC. It codes for CATSDNANEQFF.

V gene TRBV4-3 combines with J gene TRBJ1-1; TRBD1 matches 7 bases. The CDR3 is made up of 15 amino acids. Germline values: CDR1 LGHNA, CDR2 YSLEER. The ends lost 2 bases at V and 4 bases at J; junction bases unmatched: 7. The CDR3 DNA sequence: TGCGCCAGCAGCCAAAAAGCCGACAGGGTCACTGAAGCTTTCTTT. Its translation: CASSQKADRVTEAFF.

CDR3: CASSWGGSETQYF. In DNA, the CDR3 is TGTGCCAGCAGTTGGGGGGGCAGCGAGACCCAGTACTTC. This rearrangement joins TRBV6-6 to TRBJ2-5; TRBD2 might be the D (7 bases). The CDR3 contains 13 residues. Trimming removed 4 bases from V and 5 bases from J, with 11 bases in between. Germline lookup yields CDR1 MNHNY and CDR2 SVGAGI (reference sequence).

This chain joins TRBV6-2 or TRBV6-3 and TRBJ2-3; the match to TRBD2 covers 8 bases. CDR1 and CDR2 (germline): MNHEY, SVGEGT. V was clipped by 2 bases and J by 2 bases; unmatched bases: 6. The CDR3 is 16 amino acids. The CDR3 DNA reads as TGTGCCAGCAGTTACGCGGACGGGGGGGTCACAGATACGCAGTATTTT. Residues: CASSYADGGVTDTQYF.

This clonotype has a handful of counts. The chain employs TRBV5-1 and TRBJ2-2, with 11 bases fitting TRBD2. Looked up from germline, CDR1 is SGHRS and CDR2 is YFSETQ. After removal of 4 bases from V and 3 bases from J, the junction contained 5 bases not matched to a gene. The CDR3 runs 16 residues. CDR3 protein: CASSPIAGGYTGELFF. The CDR3 DNA reads as TGCGCCAGCAGCCCCATAGCGGGAGGGTACACCGGGGAGCTGTTTTTT.

This chain connects TRBV3-1 to TRBJ2-7; 10 nucleotides agree with TRBD2. The CDR3 sequence is 14 residues long. From germline, CDR1 is LGHDT and CDR2 YNNKEL (reference sequence). V dropped 3 bases and J dropped 3; count of bases not matched to a gene: 2. The CDR3 loop reads CASSQGTSDYEQYF. CDR3 in DNA: TGTGCCAGCAGCCAGGGGACTAGCGACTACGAGCAGTACTTC.

This clonotype has ten or more counts. The genes are TRBV5-1 and TRBJ2-3, with TRBD1 identical over 7 bases. The V gene's germline CDR1 is SGHRS and CDR2 YFSETQ. The CDR3 has 17 amino acids. V was clipped by 0 bases and J by 0 bases; unmatched bases: 7. CDR3 sequence (DNA): TGCGCCAGCAGCTTGGGCTACAGGGGAAGAAGCACAGATACGCAGTATTTT. Translating it yields CASSLGYRGRSTDTQYF.

V and J are TRBV11-2 and TRBJ2-1; maybe TRBD2 (7 bases). The CDR3 totals 13 residues. CDR1 and CDR2 (germline): SGHAT, FQNNGV. V gave up 5 bases and J gave up 9 bases, with 14 bases separating them. The CDR3 nucleotides read TGTGCCAGCAGCGTGGGGGGGCGGAGTGAGCAGTTCTTC. It yields the protein CASSVGGRSEQFF.

This clonotype was detected only a few times. The chain carries TRBV18 and TRBJ2-1; 8 bases match TRBD2. Looked up from germline, CDR1 is KGHSH and CDR2 is LQKENI. V was pared by 3 bases and J by 4 bases, with 5 bases of the junction left unmatched. CDR3 size: 15 residues. CDR3 in DNA: TGTGCCAGCTCACCTGTAGCGGGACGATACAATGAGCAGTTCTTC. Translated: CASSPVAGRYNEQFF.

The V gene is TRBV19, the J gene TRBJ2-2; TRBD2 matches 10 bases. The length of the CDR3 is 16 residues. Germline CDR1 LNHDA, CDR2 SQIVND (reference sequence). V dropped 5 bases and J dropped 7; count of bases not matched to a gene: 10. The CDR3 spells CASSEISGLAIGELFF. CDR3 in DNA: TGTGCCAGTAGTGAGATATCGGGACTAGCGATCGGGGAGCTGTTTTTT.

This sequence joins TRBV18 and TRBJ1-5; D uncertain. The germline V gene has CDR1 KGHSH and CDR2 LQKENI. CDR3 length: 13 amino acids. Trimming took off 3 bases at V and 7 bases at J, with 10 bases between the two ends. The CDR3 loop is CASSPASEQPQHF. The CDR3 nucleotides are TGTGCCAGCTCACCTGCCAGCGAGCAGCCCCAGCATTTT.